A selection of T cell receptor beta chains follows, all from one sample in a study of graft-versus-host responses after intestinal transplantation. The assay was immunoSEQ multiplex PCR, and TCRdb's table has in-frame clones only and misses some. The sample yields about 38,000 clones, roughly 80% seen once. The sequenced sample was PBMCs, obtained approximately 1,000 days after transplant. These receptors were taken from a human patient who received an intestinal transplant, so some T cells may come from the graft donor. Each CDR3 is given with its conserved first and last residue. D genes are given only for firm matches. Size values are once, few and many counts, or a class for expanded clones, and some rows have none.

j_gene: TRBJ2-5; v_gene: TRBV5-4; abundance: few; d_gene: -; CDR3nt: TGTGCCAGCAGCTTTTCTAGCGATCCTATAGAGACCCAGTACTTC; CDR3aa: CASSFSSDPIETQYF
j_gene: TRBJ1-2; v_gene: TRBV19; abundance: once; d_gene: -; CDR3nt: TGTGCCAGTAGTATTAGAGGCCGGCCCCCGGCCGTGGGCTATGGCTACACCTTC; CDR3aa: CASSIRGRPPAVGYGYTF
j_gene: TRBJ1-2; v_gene: TRBV2; abundance: -; d_gene: -; CDR3nt: TGTGCCAGCAGGGCACACGACCGCTATGGCTACACCTTC; CDR3aa: CASRAHDRYGYTF
j_gene: TRBJ2-7; v_gene: TRBV7-9; abundance: -; d_gene: TRBD1; CDR3nt: TGTGCCAGCAGCTTAGTACGTTGGGACAGGGATTTTAGCGCCGAGCAGTACTTC; CDR3aa: CASSLVRWDRDFSAEQYF
j_gene: TRBJ1-3; v_gene: TRBV6-5; abundance: -; d_gene: -; CDR3nt: TGTGCCAGCAGTTACTCAGAGGGAAACACCATATATTTT; CDR3aa: CASSYSEGNTIYF
j_gene: TRBJ2-1; v_gene: TRBV5-5; abundance: -; d_gene: -; CDR3nt: TGTGCCAGCAGCTTAACAGGGCGGGAACACAATGAGCAGTTCTTC; CDR3aa: CASSLTGREHNEQFF
j_gene: TRBJ2-4; v_gene: TRBV9; abundance: -; d_gene: TRBD2; CDR3nt: TGTGCCAGCAGCGCTAGCGGAGCCAAAAACATTCAGTACTTC; CDR3aa: CASSASGAKNIQYF
j_gene: TRBJ2-1; v_gene: TRBV20-1; abundance: -; d_gene: -; CDR3nt: TGCGGCCTTGGGGCCAATGAGCAGTTCTTC; CDR3aa: CGLGANEQFF
j_gene: TRBJ1-4; v_gene: TRBV2; abundance: -; d_gene: -; CDR3nt: TGTGCCAGCTCCGCCCTTCAAAAACTGTTTTTT; CDR3aa: CASSALQKLFF
j_gene: TRBJ1-1; v_gene: TRBV28; abundance: -; d_gene: -; CDR3nt: TGTGCCAGCAATCCTAGACAGGTGGTCCGGTTGGAGGTGACCTGGGGTGAAGCTTTCTTT; CDR3aa: CASNPRQVVRLEVTWGEAFF
j_gene: TRBJ1-4; v_gene: TRBV21-1; abundance: -; d_gene: -; CDR3nt: TGTGCCAGCAGCAAACGAACATTCTTCAGTGAAAAACTGTTTTTT; CDR3aa: CASSKRTFFSEKLFF
j_gene: TRBJ2-3; v_gene: TRBV11-2; abundance: -; d_gene: TRBD2; CDR3nt: TGTGCCAGCAGCTTAATTCCTGGCGGGAGCCTCACAGATACGCAGTATTTT; CDR3aa: CASSLIPGGSLTDTQYF
j_gene: TRBJ2-5; v_gene: TRBV27; abundance: -; d_gene: TRBD2; CDR3nt: TGTGCCAGCAGTTTGGGTAGCGGGGGCCTCCAAGAGACCCAGTACTTC; CDR3aa: CASSLGSGGLQETQYF
j_gene: TRBJ2-3; v_gene: TRBV7-9; abundance: -; d_gene: -; CDR3nt: TGTGCCAGCAGCCCAGGGGAGGGGGCAGGTGATACGCAGTATTTT; CDR3aa: CASSPGEGAGDTQYF
j_gene: TRBJ2-4; v_gene: TRBV19; abundance: -; d_gene: -; CDR3nt: TGTGCCAGTAGTATAAGGACAGTGGCCAAAAACATTCAGTACTTC; CDR3aa: CASSIRTVAKNIQYF
j_gene: TRBJ1-1; v_gene: TRBV6-5; abundance: few; d_gene: -; CDR3nt: TGTGCCAGCAGTTACTTAACTGAAGCTTTCTTT; CDR3aa: CASSYLTEAFF
j_gene: TRBJ2-7; v_gene: TRBV10-3; abundance: -; d_gene: TRBD1; CDR3nt: TGTGCCATCAGTCGGACAGGGGTCTCCTACGAGCAGTACTTC; CDR3aa: CAISRTGVSYEQYF
j_gene: TRBJ2-7; v_gene: TRBV6-6; abundance: -; d_gene: -; CDR3nt: TGTGCCAGCAGCCCGGGACAAGTCTACGAGCAGTACTTC; CDR3aa: CASSPGQVYEQYF
j_gene: TRBJ1-1; v_gene: TRBV30; abundance: once; d_gene: -; CDR3nt: TGTGCCTGGAGTGGGGACCTAGGGGCTTTCTTT; CDR3aa: CAWSGDLGAFF
j_gene: TRBJ1-4; v_gene: TRBV15; abundance: -; d_gene: -; CDR3nt: TGTGCCACCAGCAGAGCCCCCGGGACACCTGAAAAACTGTTTTTT; CDR3aa: CATSRAPGTPEKLFF
j_gene: TRBJ2-3; v_gene: TRBV14; abundance: -; d_gene: -; CDR3nt: TGTGCCAGCAGCCAAGTTGGAGATACGCAGTATTTT; CDR3aa: CASSQVGDTQYF
j_gene: TRBJ2-2; v_gene: TRBV9; abundance: -; d_gene: -; CDR3nt: TGTGCCAGCAGCGTAGAACCCTTGAACACCGGGGAGCTGTTTTTT; CDR3aa: CASSVEPLNTGELFF
j_gene: TRBJ2-3; v_gene: TRBV30; abundance: -; d_gene: -; CDR3nt: TGTGCCTGGAGTGTGCAAACGGGGGTGTTAGATACGCAGTATTTT; CDR3aa: CAWSVQTGVLDTQYF
j_gene: TRBJ2-1; v_gene: TRBV5-6; abundance: -; d_gene: TRBD2; CDR3nt: TGTGCCAGCAGCTTGGTGGGCGGGGGCTACAATGAGCAGTTCTTC; CDR3aa: CASSLVGGGYNEQFF
j_gene: TRBJ1-3; v_gene: TRBV5-4; abundance: -; d_gene: -; CDR3nt: TGTGCCAGCAGCCTCGACAGCTCTGGAAACACCATATATTTT; CDR3aa: CASSLDSSGNTIYF
j_gene: TRBJ1-1; v_gene: TRBV6-6; abundance: -; d_gene: TRBD1; CDR3nt: TGTGCCAGTAACCCCACGACGGGACAGGGTTTGACTGAAGCTTTCTTT; CDR3aa: CASNPTTGQGLTEAFF
j_gene: TRBJ1-6; v_gene: TRBV6-5; abundance: -; d_gene: -; CDR3nt: TGTGCCAGCAGGGTGGGGGGAGGTCGGAATTCACCCCTCCACTTT; CDR3aa: CASRVGGGRNSPLHF
j_gene: TRBJ2-7; v_gene: TRBV2; abundance: -; d_gene: -; CDR3nt: TGTGCCAGCACCCCGCCGCAGGTCGAGCAGTACTTC; CDR3aa: CASTPPQVEQYF
j_gene: TRBJ1-3; v_gene: TRBV5-1; abundance: -; d_gene: TRBD1; CDR3nt: TGCGCCAGCAGCCTTCGACAGGGTGGCCCTTTTTCGGCTGGAAACACCATATATTTT; CDR3aa: CASSLRQGGPFSAGNTIYF
j_gene: TRBJ2-7; v_gene: TRBV6-1; abundance: -; d_gene: -; CDR3nt: TGTGCCAGCACCCTATCGGGGAAAGGGGAGCAGTACTTC; CDR3aa: CASTLSGKGEQYF
j_gene: TRBJ2-2; v_gene: TRBV25-1; abundance: -; d_gene: -; CDR3nt: TGTGCCAGCAGCTTAACGGGACGGGCTCACACCGGGGAGCTGTTTTTT; CDR3aa: CASSLTGRAHTGELFF
j_gene: TRBJ2-3; v_gene: TRBV28; abundance: -; d_gene: TRBD2; CDR3nt: TGTGCCAGCAGTTTGGAAACTAGCGGGGGGACCTTGGGCACAGATACGCAGTATTTT; CDR3aa: CASSLETSGGTLGTDTQYF
j_gene: TRBJ1-1; v_gene: TRBV18; abundance: -; d_gene: -; CDR3nt: TGTGCCAGCTCACCGCCGGGGGGGGTAGGAGCTTTCTTT; CDR3aa: CASSPPGGVGAFF
j_gene: TRBJ1-5; v_gene: TRBV30; abundance: once; d_gene: TRBD1; CDR3nt: TGTGCCTGGAGTTGGGGACAGGGAATTCAGCCCCAGCATTTT; CDR3aa: CAWSWGQGIQPQHF
j_gene: TRBJ2-5; v_gene: TRBV5-4; abundance: -; d_gene: -; CDR3nt: TGTGCCAGCAGCTTGGCCGGTATCAGTTCTAGGGAGACCCAGTACTTC; CDR3aa: CASSLAGISSRETQYF
j_gene: TRBJ2-4; v_gene: TRBV7-9; abundance: -; d_gene: -; CDR3nt: TGTGCCAGCAGCTCGCGGGGTGTGGACATTCAGTACTTC; CDR3aa: CASSSRGVDIQYF
j_gene: TRBJ2-6; v_gene: TRBV27; abundance: -; d_gene: TRBD1; CDR3nt: TGTGCCAGTGGGACAGGGCACTCTGGGGCCAACGTCCTGACTTTC; CDR3aa: CASGTGHSGANVLTF
j_gene: TRBJ2-7; v_gene: TRBV2; abundance: -; d_gene: TRBD1; CDR3nt: TGTGCCAGCAGTGAATACGGCAGGGGGATAGGGGAGCAGTACTTC; CDR3aa: CASSEYGRGIGEQYF
j_gene: TRBJ2-7; v_gene: TRBV15; abundance: -; d_gene: -; CDR3nt: TGTGCCACCAGCAGAGAGGGAGGGGGGAGCAACGAGCAGTACTTC; CDR3aa: CATSREGGGSNEQYF
j_gene: TRBJ2-7; v_gene: TRBV5-6; abundance: -; d_gene: TRBD1; CDR3nt: TGTGCCAGCAGCTTGGGGCAGGGGGCCACCTCCTACGAGCAGTACTTC; CDR3aa: CASSLGQGATSYEQYF